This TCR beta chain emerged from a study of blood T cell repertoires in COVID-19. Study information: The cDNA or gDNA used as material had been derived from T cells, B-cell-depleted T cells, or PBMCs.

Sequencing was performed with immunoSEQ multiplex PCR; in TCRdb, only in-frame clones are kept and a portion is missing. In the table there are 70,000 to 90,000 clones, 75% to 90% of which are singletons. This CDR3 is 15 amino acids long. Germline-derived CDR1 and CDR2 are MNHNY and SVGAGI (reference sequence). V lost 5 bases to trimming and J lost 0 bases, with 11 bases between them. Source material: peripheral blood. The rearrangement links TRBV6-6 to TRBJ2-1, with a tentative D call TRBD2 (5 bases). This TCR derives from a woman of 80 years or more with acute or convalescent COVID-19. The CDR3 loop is CASSRRETSYNEQFF. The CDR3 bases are TGTGCCAGCAGTCGTAGGGAGACCTCCTACAATGAGCAGTTCTTC.